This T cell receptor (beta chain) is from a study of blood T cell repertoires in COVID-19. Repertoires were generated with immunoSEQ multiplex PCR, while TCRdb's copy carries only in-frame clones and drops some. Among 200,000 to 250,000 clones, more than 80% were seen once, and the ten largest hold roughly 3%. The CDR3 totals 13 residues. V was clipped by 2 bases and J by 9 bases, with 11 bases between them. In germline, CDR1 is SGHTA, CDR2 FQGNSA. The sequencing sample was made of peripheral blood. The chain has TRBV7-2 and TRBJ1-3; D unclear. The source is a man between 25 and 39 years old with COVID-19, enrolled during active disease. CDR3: CASSLRREGTIYF. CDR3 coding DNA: TGTGCCAGCAGCTTAAGGCGGGAGGGCACCATATATTTT.